This TCR beta chain was identified during a study of blood T cell repertoires in COVID-19. As for the study in general: COVID-19 samples, acute and convalescent, were from the United States, Italy and Spain. PBMCs, B-cell-depleted T cells, or T cells were the source of the cDNA or gDNA that made up the material.

Germline trimming cut 5 bases from V and 1 base from J; bases unmatched to any gene: 10. The CDR3 covers 16 residues. CDR1 and CDR2 from the germline V gene are SGHTA and FQGNSA. This clone has a single count. Patients from Seattle were sampled longitudinally, starting during active infection. Study processing details: Reference gene primer amplification in the assay estimated nucleated cell counts. Sequencing was performed with immunoSEQ multiplex PCR; in TCRdb, only in-frame clones are kept and a portion is missing. From that table come the V and J calls and clone size; the DNA was used to work out D and trimming. This sample has about 240,000 clones, with about 81% found just once.

This TCR came from an elderly woman with COVID-19, enrolled during active disease. Sequencing was done on a sample of peripheral blood. V is TRBV7-2 and J is TRBJ2-5, with 7 bases identical to TRBD2. DNA of the CDR3: TGTGCCAGCAGCGGGAGGGGCCCTATCTCCCAAGAGACCCAGTACTTC. Amino acid sequence: CASSGRGPISQETQYF. The complete variable domain, with remaining parts taken from reference TRBV7-2 and TRBJ2-5, reads GAGVSQSPSNKVTEKGKDVELRCDPISGHTALYWYRQSLGQGLEFLIYFQGNSAPDKSGLPSDRFSAERTGGSVSTLTIQRTQQEDSAVYLCASSGRGPISQETQYFGPGTRLLVL.